A selection of T cell receptor beta chains follows, all from one sample in a study of OX40 agonist ivuxolimab in advanced cancers. Profiled with immunoSEQ multiplex PCR; TCRdb holds only in-frame clones, not every one. Among 20,000 to 25,000 clones listed, about 80% were seen once. Sequenced material: CD4+ or CD8+ T cells sorted from blood, taken in a trial of the OX40 agonist ivuxolimab. The receptors originated from an adult with an advanced solid tumor such as melanoma, head and neck, liver or kidney cancer. The CDR3 runs from the conserved cysteine through the conserved F or W. The order of the fields is D gene, V gene, CDR3 length, clone size, J gene, CDR3 protein, CDR3 DNA. A D gene is named only where the DNA matches it firmly. Rows give clone size only sometimes, using once, few, many, or a class for an expanded clone.

TRBD2,TRBV6-5,16,-,TRBJ2-2,CASSSGTSANTGELFF,TGTGCCAGCAGTTCAGGGACTAGCGCGAACACCGGGGAGCTGTTTTTT
-,TRBV27,16,-,TRBJ2-1,CASSEGLRSPFNEQFF,TGTGCCAGCAGTGAGGGATTGCGGAGTCCCTTCAATGAGCAGTTCTTC
-,TRBV28,15,-,TRBJ2-7,CASSLGDSSVYEQYF,TGTGCCAGCAGTTTGGGGGACTCCTCTGTCTACGAGCAGTACTTC
-,TRBV11-2,12,-,TRBJ2-7,CASSSPPYEQYF,TGTGCCAGCAGCTCCCCCCCCTACGAGCAGTACTTC
TRBD1,TRBV5-6,12,once,TRBJ1-1,CASSFSTGRAFF,TGTGCCAGCAGCTTCTCGACAGGGAGAGCTTTCTTT
TRBD2,TRBV27,13,-,TRBJ2-1,CASRPGGVDEQFF,TGTGCCAGCAGGCCCGGGGGGGTGGATGAGCAGTTCTTC
-,TRBV6-4,13,-,TRBJ2-3,CASSDLGLDTQYF,TGTGCCAGCAGTGACCTAGGGCTTGATACGCAGTATTTT
-,TRBV7-3,13,-,TRBJ2-3,CASSLTRWDTQYF,TGTGCCAGCAGCTTAACGAGATGGGATACGCAGTATTTT
TRBD2,TRBV29-1,14,once,TRBJ2-1,CSARLAGGPDEQFF,TGCAGCGCTCGACTAGCGGGGGGCCCGGATGAGCAGTTCTTC
-,TRBV28,13,-,TRBJ2-6,CASTPSGANVLTF,TGTGCCAGCACCCCCTCTGGGGCCAACGTCCTGACTTTC
-,TRBV1,12,-,TRBJ2-1,CTRGDRHNEQFF,TGCACCAGAGGGGACCGCCACAATGAGCAGTTCTTC
-,TRBV5-5,14,-,TRBJ1-2,CASSLAPQGYGYTF,TGTGCCAGCAGCTTGGCCCCTCAGGGGTATGGCTACACCTTC
-,TRBV7-2,16,few,TRBJ2-2,CASSSQQGGNTGELFF,TGTGCCAGCAGCTCCCAACAGGGCGGGAACACCGGGGAGCTGTTTTTT
-,TRBV7-8,14,-,TRBJ1-1,CASSLWGQGTEAFF,TGTGCCAGCAGCTTATGGGGACAAGGGACTGAAGCTTTCTTT
TRBD2,TRBV27,14,-,TRBJ2-1,CASRLLAGEGEQFF,TGTGCCAGCAGGTTACTCGCTGGGGAGGGTGAGCAGTTCTTC
-,TRBV7-3,13,-,TRBJ2-2,CASSSDIAGELFF,TGTGCCAGCAGTTCGGACATAGCCGGGGAGCTGTTTTTT
-,TRBV19,17,-,TRBJ1-5,CASSIVPTGISNQPQHF,TGTGCCAGTAGTATAGTTCCCACAGGGATAAGCAATCAGCCCCAGCATTTT
-,TRBV28,14,many,TRBJ2-2,CASSLQAYTGELFF,TGTGCCAGCTCCCTCCAGGCATACACCGGGGAGCTGTTTTTT
-,TRBV27,15,-,TRBJ1-1,CASSLLAGTGLEAFF,TGTGCCAGCAGTTTACTCGCCGGGACCGGCTTAGAAGCTTTCTTT
-,TRBV9,14,few,TRBJ1-1,CASSVEIMNTEAFF,TGTGCCAGCAGCGTAGAGATAATGAACACTGAAGCTTTCTTT
-,TRBV27,15,-,TRBJ1-1,CASSLYGRLDTEAFF,TGTGCCAGCAGTTTATATGGGCGTTTGGACACTGAAGCTTTCTTT
-,TRBV2,14,-,TRBJ2-5,CASISPRDSETQYF,TGTGCCAGCATTTCCCCCCGGGACTCTGAGACCCAGTACTTC
TRBD2,TRBV28,13,medium-sized,TRBJ2-7,CASSRGGEGEQYF,TGTGCCAGCAGCCGCGGGGGGGAGGGCGAGCAGTACTTC
-,TRBV9,13,-,TRBJ1-2,CASSVVENRGYTF,TGTGCCAGCAGCGTAGTGGAGAATCGTGGCTACACCTTC
TRBD1,TRBV6-1,15,few,TRBJ1-2,CASSEAPTGINGYTF,TGTGCCAGCAGTGAAGCTCCGACAGGGATTAATGGCTACACCTTC
-,TRBV7-9,14,-,TRBJ1-6,CASSLGDTNSPLHF,TGTGCCAGCAGCTTGGGGGACACAAATTCACCCCTCCACTTT
-,TRBV27,14,-,TRBJ2-7,CASAPEGFHYEQYF,TGTGCCAGCGCGCCCGAGGGGTTCCACTACGAGCAGTACTTC
TRBD2,TRBV7-8,14,-,TRBJ2-3,CASSLGGVADTQYF,TGTGCCAGCAGCTTGGGGGGGGTGGCAGATACGCAGTATTTT
-,TRBV27,14,once,TRBJ1-2,CASSLDRRRSGYTF,TGTGCCAGCAGTCTTGACAGGCGTCGAAGTGGCTACACCTTC
-,TRBV27,13,-,TRBJ2-1,CASSLNVADPQFF,TGTGCCAGCAGTTTGAATGTAGCGGACCCTCAGTTCTTC
TRBD1,TRBV7-9,15,-,TRBJ1-1,CASSPQGAMNTEAFF,TGTGCCAGCAGTCCCCAGGGGGCGATGAACACTGAAGCTTTCTTT
TRBD2,TRBV6-6,14,-,TRBJ2-7,CASSLGLASYELNF,TGTGCCAGCAGTCTGGGACTAGCGAGCTACGAGCTCAACTTC
-,TRBV28,17,-,TRBJ1-5,CASSLAHWRGEDQPQHF,TGTGCCAGCAGTTTAGCGCATTGGAGAGGGGAGGATCAGCCCCAGCATTTT
-,TRBV4-2,16,-,TRBJ2-3,CASSQEVGSITDTQYF,TGTGCCAGCAGCCAAGAAGTCGGCTCGATCACAGATACGCAGTATTTT
TRBD2,TRBV10-3,15,-,TRBJ2-1,CAISESASGNNEQFF,TGTGCCATCAGTGAGTCGGCTAGCGGAAACAATGAGCAGTTCTTC
-,TRBV6-4,13,-,TRBJ2-3,CASSDGTVDTQYF,TGTGCCAGCAGTGACGGCACCGTAGATACGCAGTATTTT
-,TRBV4-2,15,-,TRBJ1-2,CASSQVLGAPEGYTF,TGTGCCAGCAGCCAAGTTCTGGGGGCGCCGGAGGGCTACACCTTC
TRBD1,TRBV9,17,-,TRBJ2-1,CASSVELQGSSYNEQFF,TGTGCCAGCAGCGTAGAGCTACAGGGGAGCTCCTACAATGAGCAGTTCTTC
-,TRBV7-6,14,-,TRBJ1-1,CASSLDGTNTEAFF,TGTGCCAGCAGCTTAGACGGGACGAACACTGAAGCTTTCTTT
-,TRBV5-4,13,few,TRBJ1-2,CASSVGDGYGYTF,TGTGCCAGCAGCGTAGGGGACGGCTATGGCTACACCTTC
TRBD1,TRBV28,13,-,TRBJ1-4,CASSFQGAGKLFF,TGTGCCAGCAGTTTCCAGGGGGCAGGAAAACTGTTTTTT
-,TRBV30,15,-,TRBJ2-2,CAWSVWRPSTGELFF,TGTGCCTGGAGTGTATGGCGTCCGTCGACGGGGGAGCTGTTTTTT
-,TRBV28,13,once,TRBJ2-1,CASSIPLRDEQFF,TGTGCCAGCAGTATCCCACTTAGGGATGAGCAGTTCTTC
-,TRBV30,12,-,TRBJ1-1,CAWRQGRAEAFF,TGTGCCTGGAGGCAGGGGAGGGCTGAAGCTTTCTTT
-,TRBV2,14,-,TRBJ2-1,CASTGPGKFWEQFF,TGTGCCAGCACCGGGCCAGGGAAATTCTGGGAGCAGTTCTTC
-,TRBV2,13,-,TRBJ1-2,CASIRGRTEGYTF,TGTGCCAGCATCCGAGGAAGGACAGAAGGCTACACCTTC
-,TRBV9,19,-,TRBJ2-6,CASSVVRGAPSSGANVLTF,TGTGCCAGCAGCGTAGTACGGGGGGCGCCAAGCTCTGGGGCCAACGTCCTGACTTTC
TRBD2,TRBV10-2,14,-,TRBJ2-1,CASSAPGLADEQFF,TGCGCCAGCAGTGCCCCGGGACTAGCCGATGAGCAGTTCTTC
TRBD1,TRBV7-9,14,once,TRBJ2-1,CASSSTGQNNEQFF,TGTGCCAGCAGCTCTACGGGACAGAACAATGAGCAGTTCTTC
-,TRBV7-2,13,-,TRBJ2-7,CASSQIGGYEQYF,TGTGCCAGCAGCCAGATTGGAGGCTACGAGCAGTACTTC